These T cell receptor beta chains were read from a single sample in a study of cytomegalovirus exposure and HLA in healthy donors. TCRdb's copy holds only in-frame clones and misses some; the assay was immunoSEQ multiplex PCR. This sample's table has about 52,000 clones. The sequenced sample was PBMCs. Receptors were obtained from a woman aged 55 to 70 in good health and CMV-seropositive. Each CDR3 is given with its conserved first and last residue. A D gene is named only where the DNA matches it firmly.

>TRBJ2-7|TRBV11-2|-
CASSLVSVWQYF
TGTGCCAGCAGCTTAGTCTCAGTGTGGCAGTACTTC
>TRBJ1-6|TRBV5-8|TRBD1
CASSRGTGEPLHF
TGTGCCAGCAGCCGGGGGACAGGGGAGCCCCTCCACTTT
>TRBJ2-7|TRBV7-9|TRBD2
CASSPDLGWERGNAYEQYF
TGTGCCAGCAGCCCAGACCTGGGTTGGGAGCGGGGCAACGCCTACGAGCAGTACTTC
>TRBJ2-5|TRBV7-7|TRBD1
CASSAGQEGETQYF
TGTGCTAGCAGCGCGGGACAGGAAGGGGAGACCCAGTACTTC
>TRBJ1-1|TRBV7-6|TRBD1
CASSAAGGNTEAFF
TGTGCCAGCAGCGCAGCAGGGGGGAACACTGAAGCTTTCTTT
>TRBJ1-6|TRBV5-1|-
CASSQGGGGNSPLHF
TGCGCCAGCAGCCAAGGCGGTGGAGGTAATTCACCCCTCCACTTT
>TRBJ1-2|TRBV14|-
CASSQSGVHGYTF
TGTGCCAGCAGCCAATCAGGGGTCCATGGCTACACCTTC
>TRBJ2-7|TRBV5-6|-
CASSPPPQGWNEQYF
TGTGCCAGCAGCCCCCCCCCACAGGGATGGAACGAGCAGTACTTC
>TRBJ1-5|TRBV6-1|-
CASTQESGTNQPQHF
TGTGCCAGCACCCAAGAGTCAGGGACTAATCAGCCCCAGCATTTT
>TRBJ2-2|TRBV4-2|TRBD2
CASSQDGIAGVTGELFF
TGTGCCAGCAGCCAAGATGGGATAGCGGGGGTGACCGGGGAGCTGTTTTTT
>TRBJ1-5|TRBV5-6|-
CASSFGFSNQPQHF
TGTGCCAGCAGCTTCGGGTTTAGCAATCAGCCCCAGCATTTT
>TRBJ2-5|TRBV6-1|TRBD1
CASSANRGFTQETQYF
TGTGCCAGCAGTGCTAACAGGGGATTCACGCAAGAGACCCAGTACTTC
>TRBJ2-7|TRBV4-3|-
CASSQDFYEGGFSYEQYF
TGCGCCAGCAGCCAAGATTTTTACGAAGGAGGTTTCTCCTACGAGCAGTACTTC
>TRBJ2-3|TRBV9|TRBD2
CASSAPGLVAQYF
TGTGCCAGCAGCGCGCCGGGACTAGTTGCGCAGTATTTT
>TRBJ1-3|TRBV4-1|TRBD1
CASSQGDRGFQAYSTIYF
TGCGCCAGCAGCCAAGGGGACAGGGGTTTTCAAGCGTATAGCACCATATATTTT
>TRBJ2-5|TRBV4-2|-
CASSQERKGETQYF
TGTGCCAGCAGCCAAGAGCGGAAGGGGGAGACCCAGTACTTC
>TRBJ1-1|TRBV2|TRBD1
CASSTRTGTYNTEAFF
TGTGCCAGCAGTACCCGGACAGGGACTTATAACACTGAAGCTTTCTTT
>TRBJ2-7|TRBV7-2|-
CASSGGGGHHEQYF
TGTGCCAGCAGCGGCGGAGGGGGCCACCACGAGCAGTACTTC
>TRBJ1-5|TRBV18|-
CASSPGGTYSNQPQHF
TGTGCCAGCTCACCCGGAGGAACCTATAGCAATCAGCCCCAGCATTTT
>TRBJ2-7|TRBV6-6|-
CATKRRDYEQYF
TGTGCCACTAAGAGGAGAGACTACGAGCAGTACTTC
>TRBJ2-7|TRBV7-6|-
CASSQGTPLPYEQYF
TGTGCCAGCAGCCAGGGGACGCCTCTTCCCTACGAGCAGTACTTC
>TRBJ1-4|TRBV7-9|-
CASSLRQLNEKLFF
TGTGCCAGCAGCTTACGACAGCTAAATGAAAAACTGTTTTTT
>TRBJ1-2|TRBV4-2|-
CASSQELWRRNNYGYTF
TGTGCCAGCAGCCAAGAGTTATGGCGGAGGAATAACTATGGCTACACCTTC
>TRBJ2-3|TRBV18|TRBD1
CASSPGQGSTDTQYF
TGTGCCAGCTCACCTGGACAGGGTAGCACAGATACGCAGTATTTT
>TRBJ1-1|TRBV4-1|-
CASSQDRRGWRAFF
TGCGCCAGCAGCCAAGATAGAAGAGGGTGGCGAGCTTTCTTT
>TRBJ1-3|TRBV28|-
CASTKGLSGNTIYF
TGTGCCAGCACTAAGGGACTCTCTGGAAACACCATATATTTT
>TRBJ1-6|TRBV6-6|-
CASTQGHGSSPLHF
TGTGCCAGCACCCAGGGTCACGGTAGTTCACCCCTCCACTTT
>TRBJ1-1|TRBV14|TRBD1
CASSLGTGAPANTEAFF
TGTGCCAGCAGCCTCGGGACAGGGGCCCCTGCGAACACTGAAGCTTTCTTT
>TRBJ1-1|TRBV6-5|TRBD1
CASSSQQGGTEAFF
TGTGCCAGCAGTTCCCAACAGGGGGGCACTGAAGCTTTCTTT
>TRBJ1-2|TRBV18|-
CASSPGGGGAGYTF
TGTGCCAGCTCACCAGGGGGCGGAGGAGCGGGCTACACCTTC
>TRBJ2-7|TRBV2|TRBD1
CARARDREAGEQYF
TGTGCCAGGGCCCGGGACAGGGAGGCCGGCGAGCAGTACTTC
>TRBJ1-1|TRBV18|-
CASSLWTEKNTEDFF
TGTGCCAGCTCACTATGGACAGAAAAGAACACTGAAGATTTCTTT
>TRBJ2-3|TRBV11-3|TRBD2
CASSLDQPLAGGTDTQYF
TGTGCCAGCAGCTTAGATCAACCCCTAGCGGGGGGCACAGATACGCAGTATTTT
>TRBJ1-1|TRBV11-2|TRBD1
CASSLGQGNTEAFF
TGTGCCAGCAGCTTAGGACAGGGGAACACTGAAGCTTTCTTT
>TRBJ2-1|TRBV29-1|TRBD1
CSVARDSDNEQFF
TGCAGCGTTGCGAGGGACAGCGACAATGAGCAGTTCTTC
>TRBJ2-7|TRBV15|-
CATSREVRQGYEQYF
TGTGCCACCAGCAGAGAGGTTAGGCAGGGATACGAGCAGTACTTC
>TRBJ1-4|TRBV15|-
CATSRDLGGEKLFF
TGTGCCACCAGCAGAGATTTGGGGGGTGAAAAACTGTTTTTT
>TRBJ2-3|TRBV6-1|TRBD1
CASRDRGRTDTQYF
TGTGCCAGCAGGGACAGGGGAAGAACAGATACGCAGTATTTT
>TRBJ1-1|TRBV2|-
CASAVNTEAFF
TGTGCCAGCGCGGTGAACACTGAAGCTTTCTTT
>TRBJ1-2|TRBV6-1|-
CASSPSRGGHGYTF
TGTGCCAGCAGTCCGTCCCGGGGTGGTCATGGCTACACCTTC
>TRBJ1-3|TRBV7-9|-
CASSSSLGAGNTIYF
TGTGCCAGCAGCTCAAGCCTGGGCGCTGGAAACACCATATATTTT
>TRBJ1-1|TRBV9|TRBD1
CASSIGQGSTEAFF
TGTGCCAGCAGCATCGGACAGGGTAGCACTGAAGCTTTCTTT
>TRBJ2-7|TRBV7-8|-
CASSFELNYEQYF
TGTGCCAGCAGCTTCGAACTCAATTACGAGCAGTACTTC
>TRBJ1-1|TRBV6-6|-
CASSYGGDTEAFF
TGTGCCAGCAGTTACGGGGGGGACACTGAAGCTTTCTTT
>TRBJ1-6|TRBV6-4|TRBD1
CASSDQGAGSPLHF
TGTGCCAGCAGTGATCAGGGGGCAGGATCACCCCTCCACTTT
>TRBJ2-5|TRBV28|TRBD2
CASSSLAGGIGETQYF
TGTGCCAGCAGTTCACTAGCGGGGGGGATCGGGGAGACCCAGTACTTC
>TRBJ2-2|TRBV13|TRBD1
CASSPRDRDPENTGELFF
TGTGCCAGCAGCCCCCGGGACAGGGATCCCGAGAACACCGGGGAGCTGTTTTTT
>TRBJ1-2|TRBV6-4|-
CASSDSGSPNYGYTF
TGTGCCAGCAGTGACTCGGGCAGTCCTAACTATGGCTACACCTTC
>TRBJ2-7|TRBV7-8|TRBD1
CASSLAGDRAYEQYF
TGTGCCAGCAGCTTAGCGGGAGACAGGGCCTACGAGCAGTACTTC
>TRBJ1-5|TRBV2|TRBD1
CASRDSGGQPQHF
TGTGCCAGCAGAGACTCAGGGGGTCAGCCCCAGCATTTT
>TRBJ1-4|TRBV5-4|-
CASSLRGNEKLFF
TGTGCCAGCAGCTTACGGGGGAATGAAAAACTGTTTTTT
>TRBJ1-5|TRBV5-6|TRBD1
CASSLAGGGNQPQHF
TGTGCCAGCAGCTTGGCAGGGGGAGGTAATCAGCCCCAGCATTTT
>TRBJ2-7|TRBV29-1|-
CSVERTDF
TGCAGCGTTGAACGGACTGACTTC